Below, 30 T cell receptor beta chains from the same sample are listed, as sequenced in a study of blood T cell repertoires in COVID-19. The data were produced by immunoSEQ multiplex PCR, yet TCRdb's version contains in-frame clones alone and is incomplete. Of around 210,000 clones in the sample, less than 85% were seen once. Sequencing used peripheral blood. These receptors all stem from a woman aged 80 or older with COVID-19, enrolled during active disease.

The chain links TRBV5-1 to TRBJ2-1; D gene ambiguous. The germline V and J ends were trimmed by 3 bases and 3 bases, with 13 bases remaining between them. The CDR3 covers 15 residues. In germline, CDR1 is SGHRS, CDR2 YFSETQ. The CDR3 spells CASSWAEFLYNEQFF. CDR3 DNA: TGCGCCAGCAGCTGGGCCGAGTTCCTCTACAATGAGCAGTTCTTC.

The chain couples TRBV29-1 to TRBJ1-4, with a weak D call TRBD1 (5 bases). The V end was cut by 3 bases, the J end by 4 bases, with 9 bases between. Germline V gene sequence: CDR1 SQVTM, CDR2 ANQGSEA. The CDR3 runs 13 residues. CDR3 in DNA: TGCAGCGTTGAGGGGCAGGGTAATGAAAAACTGTTTTTT. It yields the protein CSVEGQGNEKLFF.

V gene TRBV7-9 combines with J gene TRBJ2-3; D gene ambiguous. CDR3 length: 13 residues. V shed 4 bases and J shed 3 bases, with 8 bases lying between them. The germline gives CDR1 SEHNR, CDR2 FQNEAQ (reference sequence). Written as DNA, the CDR3 is TGTGCCAGCAGCTCCACACCTACAGATACGCAGTATTTT. Protein: CASSSTPTDTQYF. The entire variable domain, with the rest obtained from reference TRBV7-9 and TRBJ2-3, is as follows: DTGVSQNPRHKITKRGQNVTFRCDPISEHNRLYWYRQTLGQGPEFLTYFQNEAQLEKSRLLSDRFSAERPKGSFSTLEIQRTEQGDSAMYLCASSSTPTDTQYFGPGTRLTVL.

This chain links TRBV7-9 with TRBJ2-1; D is ambiguous. Germline CDR1 SEHNR, CDR2 FQNEAQ (reference sequence). The germline V and J ends were trimmed by 4 bases and 9 bases, with 7 bases remaining between them. This CDR3 is 11 amino acids long. The CDR3 nucleotides read TGTGCCAGCAGCTCAGGTACTGAGCAGTTCTTC. Translating it yields CASSSGTEQFF.

Here the CDR3 reads CASSDRGRKNTEAFF. The CDR3, as DNA: TGTGCCAGTTCGGACAGGGGGCGAAAGAACACTGAAGCTTTCTTT. J is TRBJ1-1 and V is TRBV19, with 11 bases that match TRBD1. J gave up 1 base and V 8 bases, and 6 bases lay outside the gene matches. The CDR3 sequence is 15 residues long. Germline V gives CDR1 LNHDA, CDR2 SQIVND (reference sequence). Together with reference TRBV19 and TRBJ1-1, the CDR3 gives the full variable domain: DGGITQSPKYLFRKEGQNVTLSCEQNLNHDAMYWYRQDPGQGLRLIYYSQIVNDFQKGDIAEGYSVSREKKESFPLTVTSAQKNPTAFYLCASSDRGRKNTEAFFGQGTRLTVV.

The chain is built from TRBV9 and TRBJ2-5; the D gene is possibly TRBD1 (6 bases). Germline lookup yields CDR1 SGDLS and CDR2 YYNGEE. With 3 bases removed from V and 0 bases from J, the gap between germline ends came to 6 bases. The CDR3 has 13 residues. This CDR3 is CASSGTDQETQYF. In DNA form, the CDR3 reads TGTGCCAGCAGCGGGACAGACCAAGAGACCCAGTACTTC. Based on the CDR3 plus reference TRBV9 and TRBJ2-5, the full variable domain is DSGVTQTPKHLITATGQRVTLRCSPRSGDLSVYWYQQSLDQGLQFLIQYYNGEERAKGNILERFSAQQFPDLHSELNLSSLELGDSALYFCASSGTDQETQYFGPGTRLLVL.

The V call is TRBV15, the J call TRBJ1-5, with D possibly matching TRBD1 (6 bases). Germline assignment: CDR1 LNHNV and CDR2 YYDKDF (reference sequence). CDR3 size: 15 residues. V was cut by 0 bases and J by 6 bases, with 12 bases left in between. In DNA, the CDR3 is TGTGCCACCAGCAGAGATGTGGGGGGGCTTCAGCCCCAGCATTTT. Its protein is CATSRDVGGLQPQHF.

The genes are TRBV14 and TRBJ2-1; D is unclear. The V and J ends lost 7 bases and 9 bases respectively, with 13 bases between them. The CDR3 length is 12 residues. Germline values: CDR1 SGHDN, CDR2 FVKESK. CDR3 in amino acids: CASTAQPGEQFF. CDR3 in DNA: TGTGCCAGCACCGCTCAACCGGGTGAGCAGTTCTTC.

The chain joins TRBV5-1 to TRBJ2-3, with 11 bases lining up with TRBD2. This CDR3 is 17 amino acids long. Unmatched junction bases numbered 6, after V lost 0 bases and J lost 3 bases. Germline loops: CDR1 SGHRS, CDR2 YFSETQ. The CDR3 sequence is CASSLELAGVGTDTQYF. The DNA of the CDR3 is TGCGCCAGCAGCTTGGAACTAGCGGGAGTGGGGACAGATACGCAGTATTTT.

CDR3 nucleotides: TGTGCCAGTAGGCCCCCGGACAGGGGGGTCACTGAAGCTTTCTTT. Translating gives CASRPPDRGVTEAFF. J is TRBJ1-1 and V is TRBV19; 10 nucleotides agree with TRBD1. With 6 bases clipped from V and 4 bases from J, the junction kept 8 bases outside the gene matches. The length of the CDR3 is 15 residues. The germline gives CDR1 LNHDA, CDR2 SQIVND (reference sequence).

There are a few counts of this clone. This chain uses TRBV5-4 with TRBJ2-7; 9 bases agree with TRBD1. The V gene end was trimmed by 4 bases and the J gene end by 8 bases; junction bases not matched to a gene: 7. Germline CDR1 and CDR2: SGHNT and YYREEE (reference sequence). CDR3 length equals 13 residues. The CDR3 spells CASSQGQGQQQYF. Written as DNA, the CDR3 is TGTGCCAGCAGCCAAGGACAGGGGCAACAGCAGTACTTC. The full variable domain, its missing parts supplied by reference TRBV5-4 and TRBJ2-7, is ETGVTQSPTHLIKTRGQQVTLRCSSQSGHNTVSWYQQALGQGPQFIFQYYREEENGRGNFPPRFSGLQFPNYSSELNVNALELDDSALYLCASSQGQGQQQYFGPGTRLTVT.

The rearrangement uses TRBV9 and TRBJ2-3; no definite D call. CDR3 length: 15 residues. CDR1 SGDLS and CDR2 YYNGEE come from the germline V gene. V dropped 3 bases and J dropped 0 bases, with 11 bases sitting between them. The CDR3 protein is CASSGDKISTDTQYF. In nucleotides, the CDR3 is TGTGCCAGCAGCGGCGACAAGATAAGCACAGATACGCAGTATTTT.

The chain employs TRBV11-2 and TRBJ2-7; D not resolved. With 5 bases removed from V and 4 bases from J, the gap between germline ends came to 6 bases. The CDR3 is made up of 11 amino acids. Germline CDR1 is SGHAT and CDR2 is FQNNGV. The CDR3 region has the DNA TGTGCCAGCAGCAACATATACGAGCAGTACTTC. It is translated as CASSNIYEQYF.

This rearrangement joins TRBV27 to TRBJ2-7; 8 nucleotides match TRBD1. Unmatched junction bases numbered 8, after V lost 8 bases and J lost 2 bases. The CDR3 runs to 14 residues. Germline V gene data show CDR1 as MNHEY and CDR2 as SMNVEV (reference sequence). The CDR3 reads CASGLGTGTYEQYF. In DNA form, the CDR3 reads TGTGCCAGCGGCCTCGGGACAGGAACCTACGAGCAGTACTTC.

The genes are TRBV29-1 and TRBJ1-1; perhaps TRBD1 as D (5 bases). Trimming left V 6 bases short and J 1 base short, with 12 bases between. Germline CDR1 and CDR2: SQVTM and ANQGSEA. This CDR3 spans 13 amino acids. The CDR3 region is CSVERQQNTEAFF. The CDR3 DNA sequence: TGCAGCGTAGAACGACAGCAGAACACTGAAGCTTTCTTT.

The count of this clone is one. This chain connects TRBV19 to TRBJ2-3; 14 nucleotides match TRBD2. The CDR3 runs 15 residues. With V trimmed by 4 bases and J by 9 bases, 6 bases remained unmatched. In germline, CDR1 is LNHDA, CDR2 SQIVND (reference sequence). The CDR3 DNA reads TGTGCCAGTAGTACGGGACTAGCGGGAGAATTAACGCAGTATTTT. This codes for CASSTGLAGELTQYF.

The chain links TRBV4-1 to TRBJ2-3; D might be TRBD2 (5 bases). CDR3 length: 13 amino acids. The V end was cut by 0 bases, the J end by 8 bases, with 9 bases between. Germline values: CDR1 MGHRA, CDR2 YSYEKL. For the CDR3, the DNA is TGCGCCAGCAGCCAAGACGGGGTTGGTACGCAGTATTTT. Protein sequence: CASSQDGVGTQYF.

This clone has just a few counts. J is TRBJ2-7 and V is TRBV6-5, with D perhaps TRBD1 (6 bases). Per the germline V gene, CDR1 is MNHEY and CDR2 is SVGAGI. The CDR3 runs to 14 residues. Trimming pared 6 bases from V and 0 bases from J, leaving 12 bases between. CDR3 region: CASSWDTDSYEQYF. The CDR3 DNA reads TGTGCCAGCAGCTGGGACACCGACTCCTACGAGCAGTACTTC.

The rearrangement links TRBV28 to TRBJ2-2; D uncertain. Trimming stripped 7 bases from V and 2 bases from J, with 11 bases between. The CDR3 sequence is 14 residues long. CDR1 and CDR2 from the germline V gene are MDHEN and SYDVKM. CDR3 DNA sequence: TGTGCCAGCACGACGGCGGCAAACACCGGGGAGCTGTTTTTT. This sequence encodes CASTTAANTGELFF.

This clone appeared once. The genes are TRBV5-1 and TRBJ2-7, with TRBD2 matching 7 bases. The CDR3 sequence is 14 residues long. Germline V lookup: CDR1 SGHRS, CDR2 YFSETQ. V lost 2 bases to trimming and J lost 5 bases; unmatched junction nucleotides: 7. The CDR3 nucleotides are TGCGCCAGCAGCTTTGGGGAGGGCGGGGACGAGCAGTACTTC. Protein product: CASSFGEGGDEQYF.

The chain couples TRBV19 to TRBJ2-7; 10 positions match TRBD2. CDR3 length equals 16 residues. Per germline, CDR1 LNHDA and CDR2 SQIVND (reference sequence). V lost 3 bases and J lost 6; bases outside the gene matches: 11. The DNA for the CDR3 is TGTGCCAGTAGTATCTCGGACGGGCTAGCGGGAGTCGAGCAGTACTTC. This sequence encodes CASSISDGLAGVEQYF.

The chain has TRBV15 and TRBJ1-2; 10 bases are shared with TRBD1. CDR3 length: 19 amino acids. J was trimmed by 3 bases and V by 0 bases; bases with no gene match: 13. Germline CDR1 and CDR2: LNHNV and YYDKDF (reference sequence). The DNA for the CDR3 is TGTGCCACCAGCAGAGATTACGCGGGGACAGGGGATGATTACTATGGCTACACCTTC. Residues: CATSRDYAGTGDDYYGYTF.

The chain has TRBV27 and TRBJ2-2; perhaps TRBD1 as D (5 bases). The CDR3 length is 15 residues. The V and J ends lost 1 base and 5 bases respectively, with 11 bases between them. Germline loops: CDR1 MNHEY, CDR2 SMNVEV (reference sequence). CDR3 region: CASSLFSPGTGELFF. Written as DNA, the CDR3 is TGTGCCAGCAGTTTATTCTCGCCAGGGACCGGGGAGCTGTTTTTT.

This clone was counted between two and nine times. This rearrangement joins TRBV2 to TRBJ2-7; 7 positions agree with TRBD1. CDR3 size: 14 residues. Trimming at V came to 11 bases and at J to 1 base, leaving 11 bases not matched to a gene. Germline lookup yields CDR1 SNHLY and CDR2 FYNNEI. CDR3 DNA: TGTGCCCTCCAGGGGGACGATCCTTCCTACGAGCAGTACTTC. Its protein product is CALQGDDPSYEQYF. Together with reference TRBV2 and TRBJ2-7, the CDR3 gives the full variable domain: EPEVTQTPSHQVTQMGQEVILRCVPISNHLYFYWYRQILGQKVEFLVSFYNNEISEKSEIFDDQFSVERPDGSNFTLKIRSTKLEDSAMYFCALQGDDPSYEQYFGPGTRLTVT.

V gene TRBV3-1 (or the pseudogene TRBV3-2) combines with J gene TRBJ2-1; 9 bases map to TRBD1. The CDR3 runs to 15 residues. The V and J ends lost 6 bases and 8 bases, in that order; junction bases with no gene match: 11. The germline V gene has CDR1 LGHDT and CDR2 YNNKEL (reference sequence). The CDR3: CASSAPGQGRDEQFF. The CDR3 nucleotides are TGTGCCAGCAGTGCGCCGGGACAGGGCAGGGATGAGCAGTTCTTC.

In DNA, the CDR3 is TGTGCCAGCAGCCAAGGGGGACAGGGGACCTCCCTGTCGGGCTATGGCTACACCTTC. Translating gives CASSQGGQGTSLSGYGYTF. This sequence joins TRBV3-1 (or the pseudogene TRBV3-2) and TRBJ1-2; 10 nucleotides line up with TRBD1. J was trimmed by 4 bases and V by 1 base; bases with no gene match: 15. The CDR3 totals 19 residues. The germline V gene encodes CDR1 LGHDT and CDR2 YNNKEL (reference sequence).

The rearrangement uses TRBV9 and TRBJ1-1; weak D call: TRBD1 (5 bases). The V end was cut by 0 bases, the J end by 5 bases, with 11 bases between. This CDR3 is 14 amino acids long. Germline CDR1 is SGDLS and CDR2 is YYNGEE. CDR3 sequence reads: CASSVGGVATEAFF. The CDR3 bases are TGTGCCAGCAGCGTAGGGGGGGTCGCGACTGAAGCTTTCTTT.

The rearrangement joins TRBV5-1 to TRBJ1-5, with 7 bases that match TRBD1. Germline-derived CDR1 and CDR2 are SGHRS and YFSETQ. This CDR3 contains 14 residues. Germline trimming cut 4 bases from V and 4 bases from J; bases unmatched to any gene: 5. CDR3 sequence (DNA): TGCGCCAGCAGCACCGGACAGGTTAATCAGCCCCAGCATTTT. Protein sequence: CASSTGQVNQPQHF. The full variable domain, completed using reference TRBV5-1 and TRBJ1-5, is KAGVTQTPRYLIKTRGQQVTLSCSPISGHRSVSWYQQTPGQGLQFLFEYFSETQRNKGNFPGRFSGRQFSNSRSEMNVSTLELGDSALYLCASSTGQVNQPQHFGDGTRLSIL.

The gene calls are TRBV5-6 and TRBJ1-4, with no clear D. The ends were cut back, 2 bases at V and 1 base at J, with 15 bases in the middle. Germline-derived CDR1 and CDR2 are SGHDT and YYEEEE. CDR3 size: 17 residues. CDR3 bases: TGTGCCAGCAGCTTTTACTTCAAGACTCGAACTAATGAAAAACTGTTTTTT. Translated, it gives CASSFYFKTRTNEKLFF.

The chain couples TRBV28 to TRBJ2-3; TRBD1 might be the D (5 bases). The V gene lost 5 bases and the J gene lost 4 bases, with 13 bases spanning the gap. The length of the CDR3 is 14 residues. Germline CDR1 reads MDHEN; CDR2 reads SYDVKM. CDR3 DNA sequence: TGTGCCAGCAGTCCACCGACAGCTCCAGATACGCAGTATTTT. Translated, it gives CASSPPTAPDTQYF.